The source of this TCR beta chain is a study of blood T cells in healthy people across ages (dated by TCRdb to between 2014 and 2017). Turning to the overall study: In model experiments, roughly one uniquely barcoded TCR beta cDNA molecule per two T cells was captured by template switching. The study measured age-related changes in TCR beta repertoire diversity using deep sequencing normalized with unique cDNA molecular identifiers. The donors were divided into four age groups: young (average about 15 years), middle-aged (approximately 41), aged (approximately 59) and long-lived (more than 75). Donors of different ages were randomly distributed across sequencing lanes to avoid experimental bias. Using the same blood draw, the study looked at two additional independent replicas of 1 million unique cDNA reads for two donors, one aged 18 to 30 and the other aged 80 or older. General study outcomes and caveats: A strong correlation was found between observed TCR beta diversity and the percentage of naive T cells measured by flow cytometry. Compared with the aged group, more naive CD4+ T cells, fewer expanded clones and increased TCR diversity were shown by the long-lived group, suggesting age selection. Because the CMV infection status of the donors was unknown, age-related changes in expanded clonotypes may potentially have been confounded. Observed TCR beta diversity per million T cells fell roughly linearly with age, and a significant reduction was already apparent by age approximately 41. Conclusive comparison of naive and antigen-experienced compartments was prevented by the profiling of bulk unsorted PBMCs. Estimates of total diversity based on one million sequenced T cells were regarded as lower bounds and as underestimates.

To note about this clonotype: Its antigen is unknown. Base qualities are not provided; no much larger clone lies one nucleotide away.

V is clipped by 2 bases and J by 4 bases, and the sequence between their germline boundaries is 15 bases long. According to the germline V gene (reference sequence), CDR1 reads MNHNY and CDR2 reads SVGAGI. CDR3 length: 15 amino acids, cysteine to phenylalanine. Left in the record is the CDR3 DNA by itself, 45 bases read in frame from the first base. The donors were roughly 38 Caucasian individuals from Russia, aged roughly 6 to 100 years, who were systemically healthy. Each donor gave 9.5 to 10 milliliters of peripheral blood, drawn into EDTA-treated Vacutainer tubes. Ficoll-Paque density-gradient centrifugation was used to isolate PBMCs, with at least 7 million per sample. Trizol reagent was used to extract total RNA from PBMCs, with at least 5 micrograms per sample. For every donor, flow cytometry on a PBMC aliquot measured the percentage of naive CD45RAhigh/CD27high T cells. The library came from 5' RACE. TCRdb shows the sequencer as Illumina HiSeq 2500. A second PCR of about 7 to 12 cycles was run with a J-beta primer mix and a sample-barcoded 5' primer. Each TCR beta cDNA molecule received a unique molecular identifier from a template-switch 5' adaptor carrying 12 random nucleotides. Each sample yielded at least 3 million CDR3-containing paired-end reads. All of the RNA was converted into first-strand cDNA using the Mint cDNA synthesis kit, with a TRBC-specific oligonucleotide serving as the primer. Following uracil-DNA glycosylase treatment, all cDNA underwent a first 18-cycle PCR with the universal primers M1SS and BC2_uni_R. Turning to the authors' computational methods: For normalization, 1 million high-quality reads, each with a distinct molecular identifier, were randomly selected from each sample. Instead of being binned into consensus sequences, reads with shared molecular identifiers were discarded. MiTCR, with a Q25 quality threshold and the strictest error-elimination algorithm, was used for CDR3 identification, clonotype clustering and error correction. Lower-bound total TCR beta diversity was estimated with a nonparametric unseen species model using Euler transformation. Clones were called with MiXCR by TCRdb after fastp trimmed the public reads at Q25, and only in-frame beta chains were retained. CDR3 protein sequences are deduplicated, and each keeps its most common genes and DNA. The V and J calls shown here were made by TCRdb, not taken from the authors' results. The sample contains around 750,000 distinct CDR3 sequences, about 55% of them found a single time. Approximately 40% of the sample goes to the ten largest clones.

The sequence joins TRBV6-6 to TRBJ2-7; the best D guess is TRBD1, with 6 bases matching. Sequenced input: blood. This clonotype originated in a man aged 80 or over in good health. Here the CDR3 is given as CASSYLGTSVYEQYF. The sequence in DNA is TGTGCCAGCAGTTACCTCGGGACATCCGTATACGAGCAGTACTTC.